The 22 T cell receptor beta chains below all came from one sample that was sequenced in a study of shared clonotypes between healthy human individuals. The assay was immunoSEQ multiplex PCR, and TCRdb's table has in-frame clones only and misses some. The repertoire holds 550,000 to 800,000 clones, with 90% as singletons. The sample consisted of memory CD8+ T cells from PBMCs. The subset here: CD45RO+ cells pooled with CCR7-negative TemRA cells. The source is a man aged 18 to 29 in good health. Some clones in this sample may be carry-over from other donors' samples.

The chain links TRBV10-3 to TRBJ2-1; D might be TRBD1 or TRBD2, each matching 5 bases. Germline V gives CDR1 ENHRY, CDR2 SYGVKD. The CDR3 is 13 residues long. Trimming took 6 bases from V and 5 from J, leaving 11 bases between them. The CDR3 DNA follows: TGTGCCATCAGGAGTAGAGGGGACAATGAGCAGTTCTTC. This encodes CAIRSRGDNEQFF.

The chain is built from TRBV27 and TRBJ2-7; the match to TRBD1 covers 7 bases. Germline lookup yields CDR1 MNHEY and CDR2 SMNVEV (reference sequence). The V and J ends lost 5 bases and 2 bases, in that order; junction bases with no gene match: 3. CDR3 size: 13 residues. The CDR3: CASSQGQTYEQYF. The CDR3 DNA is TGTGCCAGCAGTCAGGGACAGACCTACGAGCAGTACTTC.

This clone appeared a few times. The J gene is TRBJ2-4, the V gene TRBV19, with unresolved D. CDR1 and CDR2 (germline): LNHDA, SQIVND (reference sequence). V was shortened by 5 bases and J by 3 bases, with 14 bases between the two germline ends. This CDR3 has 15 residues. This CDR3 is CASSPAHPFKNIQYF. CDR3 coding DNA: TGTGCCAGTAGTCCTGCTCATCCGTTCAAAAACATTCAGTACTTC.

V is TRBV29-1 and J is TRBJ2-7; possible D gene TRBD2, 6 bases. This CDR3 region has 16 residues. Trimming removed 2 bases at V and 4 bases at J, with 21 bases between. Germline-derived CDR1 and CDR2 are SQVTM and ANQGSEA. The DNA of the CDR3 is TGCAGCGTTGAATTTCATACTAGCCCGACAAAATACGAGCAGTACTTC. It translates to CSVEFHTSPTKYEQYF.

This chain uses TRBV9 with TRBJ1-4; D may be TRBD1 (6 bases). This CDR3 spans 14 amino acids. Trimming pared 3 bases from V and 6 bases from J, leaving 12 bases between. Germline lookup yields CDR1 SGDLS and CDR2 YYNGEE. CDR3 DNA sequence: TGTGCCAGCAGCGCGGGACAAGTTCATGAAAAACTGTTTTTT. It translates to CASSAGQVHEKLFF.

The rearrangement links TRBV7-2 to TRBJ1-1; D unresolved. Germline CDR1 reads SGHTA; CDR2 reads FQGNSA. This CDR3 has 14 residues. The V end lost 8 bases, the J end lost 5 bases, and 18 bases lay between the germline ends. CDR3 sequence: CASESWEKDTEAFF. DNA of the CDR3: TGTGCCAGCGAGAGTTGGGAAAAAGATACTGAAGCTTTCTTT.

In its sample, this clone was seen a few times. The chain recombines TRBV6-4 with TRBJ2-5, with D perhaps matching TRBD2 (6 bases). Trimming took 4 bases from V and 1 from J, leaving 13 bases between them. Germline CDR1 is MRHNA and CDR2 is SNTAGT. This CDR3 is 15 amino acids long. The chain's CDR3 is CASSVTGEAQETQYF. The CDR3 nucleotides are TGTGCCAGCAGTGTCACGGGAGAGGCCCAAGAGACCCAGTACTTC.

V usage is TRBV25-1 and J usage is TRBJ2-7; TRBD1 aligns across 11 bases. The CDR3 is made up of 15 amino acids. Losses at the gene ends were 1 base for V and 5 bases for J; bases not matched to a gene: 4. Germline-derived CDR1 and CDR2 are MGHDK and SYGVNS. CDR3 DNA sequence: TGTGCCAGCAGTGAATGGGGACAGGGGGTGCACGAGCAGTACTTC. It translates to CASSEWGQGVHEQYF.

V and J are TRBV19 and TRBJ2-7; D might be TRBD1 (6 bases). Trimming removed 3 bases from V and 2 bases from J, with 14 bases in between. CDR3 size: 15 residues. Looked up from germline, CDR1 is LNHDA and CDR2 is SQIVND (reference sequence). The CDR3 protein is CASSIGGQFTYEQYF. CDR3 sequence (DNA): TGTGCCAGTAGTATTGGCGGACAGTTCACCTACGAGCAGTACTTC.

This clone appeared a few times. The CDR3 sequence is CASSLAGVNTEAFF. Written as DNA, the CDR3 is TGTGCCAGCAGCTTAGCGGGCGTGAACACTGAAGCTTTCTTT. This chain joins TRBV7-9 and TRBJ1-1; D is uncertain. Germline values: CDR1 SEHNR, CDR2 FQNEAQ (reference sequence). The CDR3 runs to 14 residues. V lost 0 bases, J lost 0 bases, and 5 bases lay in between. Full variable domain (remainder filled in from reference TRBV7-9 and TRBJ1-1): DTGVSQNPRHKITKRGQNVTFRCDPISEHNRLYWYRQTLGQGPEFLTYFQNEAQLEKSRLLSDRFSAERPKGSFSTLEIQRTEQGDSAMYLCASSLAGVNTEAFFGQGTRLTVV.

J is TRBJ1-3 and V is TRBV5-1; D not certain. V shed 0 bases and J shed 2 bases, with 6 bases lying between them. In germline, CDR1 is SGHRS, CDR2 YFSETQ. The CDR3 runs to 14 residues. CDR3 sequence reads: CASSLDSPGNTIYF. The CDR3 DNA reads TGCGCCAGCAGCTTGGACAGCCCTGGAAACACCATATATTTT.

A few counts support this clone. The same CDR3 arises from other DNA sequences in this sample as well. The V gene is TRBV7-6, the J gene TRBJ2-3; no definite D call. Trimming took off 1 base at V and 0 bases at J, with 8 bases between the two ends. Germline V gene sequence: CDR1 SGHVS, CDR2 FNYEAQ. The CDR3 sequence is 15 residues long. The CDR3 sequence is CASSLEHLSTDTQYF. In DNA, the CDR3 is TGTGCCAGCAGCTTAGAACATCTAAGCACAGATACGCAGTATTTT.

This clone was seen a single time. This chain connects TRBV7-9 to TRBJ2-7; 11 nucleotides line up with TRBD1. The CDR3 covers 15 residues. The germline V gene encodes CDR1 SEHNR and CDR2 FQNEAQ (reference sequence). With V trimmed by 5 bases and J by 6 bases, 9 bases remained unmatched. The DNA for the CDR3 is TGTGCCAGCAGCGACTCCGGGACAGGGGGACGCGAGCAGTACTTC. Its protein product is CASSDSGTGGREQYF.

This clone was observed once. Other DNA sequences of this sample code for an identical CDR3. V usage is TRBV19 and J usage is TRBJ2-7; 10 bases fit TRBD1. CDR3 length equals 14 residues. V lost 1 base, J lost 4 bases, and 1 base stayed unmatched. The germline gives CDR1 LNHDA, CDR2 SQIVND (reference sequence). The DNA of the CDR3 is TGTGCCAGTAGTATAGGACAGGGGGCTTACGAGCAGTACTTC. This codes for CASSIGQGAYEQYF. Looking up the rest from reference TRBV19 and TRBJ2-7 gives the full variable domain: DGGITQSPKYLFRKEGQNVTLSCEQNLNHDAMYWYRQDPGQGLRLIYYSQIVNDFQKGDIAEGYSVSREKKESFPLTVTSAQKNPTAFYLCASSIGQGAYEQYFGPGTRLTVT.

The CDR3 DNA is TGTGCCAGCAGCCCAGGGAGAGAGCCCCAGCATTTT. It is translated as CASSPGREPQHF. V usage is TRBV11-3 and J usage is TRBJ1-5; D is possibly TRBD1 (5 bases). The CDR3 is 12 residues long. V was clipped by 5 bases and J by 8 bases, with 10 bases between them. CDR1 is SGHNT, CDR2 YENEEA, per germline.

The chain combines TRBV6-5 with TRBJ2-2; D gene uncertain. The CDR3 covers 16 residues. The V gene's germline CDR1 is MNHEY and CDR2 SVGAGI. With 2 bases removed from V and 5 bases from J, the gap between germline ends came to 15 bases. CDR3 nucleotides: TGTGCCAGCAGTTACGAAGCACCGGGCATAACCGGGGAGCTGTTTTTT. Translation: CASSYEAPGITGELFF.

V usage is TRBV7-9 and J usage is TRBJ1-2, with no clear D. Germline CDR1 SEHNR, CDR2 FQNEAQ (reference sequence). The CDR3 spans 13 residues. Trimming shortened V by 7 bases and J by 3 bases, and 12 bases separated the two germline ends. CDR3 sequence (DNA): TGTGCCAGCACCGCAGGTGCGGACTATGGCTACACCTTC. Amino acid sequence: CASTAGADYGYTF.

This clone has only a few counts. The CDR3 reads CASSPALMNTEAFF. CDR3 nucleotide sequence: TGCGCCAGCAGCCCCGCACTGATGAACACTGAAGCTTTCTTT. The J gene is TRBJ1-1, the V gene TRBV4-1; D is ambiguous. Germline V lookup: CDR1 MGHRA, CDR2 YSYEKL. The germline V and J ends were trimmed by 4 bases and 0 bases, with 9 bases remaining between them. The CDR3 runs 14 residues.

This clone was recorded once. This chain connects TRBV7-8 to TRBJ2-2, with D unresolved. CDR3 size: 16 residues. The V gene's germline CDR1 is SGHVS and CDR2 FQNEAQ. Deletions cut 7 bases from V and 2 bases from J, with 17 bases between. CDR3 residues: CASTQEWVGNTGELFF. DNA for the CDR3: TGTGCCAGCACCCAGGAGTGGGTGGGAAACACCGGGGAGCTGTTTTTT.

This sequence joins TRBV6-1 and TRBJ2-5; TRBD1 aligns across 7 bases. The CDR3 spans 16 residues. Germline CDR1 MNHNS, CDR2 SASEGT. The junction had 13 bases not matched to a gene; V was cut back by 4 bases and J by 5 bases. The CDR3 spells CASSVPLDRAAETQYF. CDR3 bases: TGTGCCAGCAGTGTTCCCCTCGACAGGGCCGCCGAGACCCAGTACTTC.

V gene TRBV7-3 combines with J gene TRBJ2-1; D uncertain. Germline values: CDR1 SGHTA, CDR2 FQGTGA. Trimming removed 2 bases at V and 6 bases at J, with 14 bases between. This CDR3 is built from 15 residues. In DNA, the CDR3 is TGTGCCAGCAGCTTAGCCCCGCTAGAACTCAATGAGCAGTTCTTC. This codes for CASSLAPLELNEQFF.

The J gene is TRBJ1-1, the V gene TRBV29-1, with D uncertain. V shed 0 bases and J shed 5 bases, with 10 bases lying between them. The CDR3 is 13 residues long. Germline loops: CDR1 SQVTM, CDR2 ANQGSEA. This CDR3 is CSVEETRMTEAFF. Written as DNA, the CDR3 is TGCAGCGTTGAAGAGACAAGGATGACTGAAGCTTTCTTT.